This is a list of T cell receptor beta chains from one sample in a study of T-cell reconstitution after alpha-beta-depleted transplantation in children. MiXCR, applied by TCRdb to the PCR reads, yields one record per CDR3 protein. The profile shows more than 200,000 distinct CDR3 sequences, under 8.5% of them singletons. The sample consisted of PBMCs, mostly from graft donor cells, taken 360 days after TCRalphabeta/CD19-depleted stem cell transplant. The receptor set was obtained from a male patient aged 2 to 9 who had a stem cell transplant for acute myeloid leukemia, so the T cells may come from the graft donor. CDR3s include the opening cysteine and the closing phenylalanine or tryptophan. A D gene is named only where the DNA matches it firmly. Rows give clone size only sometimes, using once, few, many, or a class for an expanded clone.

TRBD2	TRBV12-5	NA	TRBJ2-5	CASGLVRGAGVQETQYF	TGTGCTAGTGGTTTGGTACGGGGAGCGGGGGTCCAAGAGACCCAGTACTTC
NA	TRBV15	few	TRBJ2-7	CATSQPGSRYEQYF	TGTGCCACCAGCCAACCGGGGAGCCGCTACGAGCAGTACTTC
TRBD2	TRBV5-1	NA	TRBJ2-5	CASSEGTKQETQYF	TGCGCCAGCAGTGAGGGGACTAAACAAGAGACCCAGTACTTC
NA	TRBV6-5	NA	TRBJ1-4	CASSYRQAEPNEKLFF	TGTGCCAGCAGTTACCGACAGGCAGAGCCTAATGAAAAACTGTTTTTT
TRBD2	TRBV4-1	few	TRBJ2-7	CASSQGLADSEQYF	TGCGCCAGCAGCCAAGGGCTAGCGGATTCCGAGCAGTACTTC
TRBD1	TRBV2	NA	TRBJ2-2	CTSSTGTGGSQNTGELFF	TGTACCAGCAGCACCGGGACAGGGGGTTCTCAGAACACCGGGGAGCTGTTTTTT
NA	TRBV6-6	NA	TRBJ1-1	CASVPRGTEAFF	TGTGCCAGCGTCCCAAGGGGCACTGAAGCTTTCTTT
NA	TRBV12-3/TRBV12-4	many	TRBJ2-7	CASNKPGHPVYEQYF	TGTGCCAGCAACAAACCGGGACACCCTGTCTACGAGCAGTACTTC
NA	TRBV7-2	many	TRBJ2-2	CASSLLRAGELFF	TGTGCCAGCAGCTTGCTTAGGGCCGGGGAGCTGTTTTTT
NA	TRBV3-1	NA	TRBJ1-5	CASSQSRDHQPQHF	TGTGCCAGCAGCCAAAGCCGGGACCATCAGCCCCAGCATTTT
TRBD2	TRBV18	few	TRBJ2-1	CASSPLGLAVYNEQFF	TGTGCCAGCTCACCACTGGGACTAGCGGTGTACAATGAGCAGTTCTTC
NA	TRBV4-2	few	TRBJ1-5	CASSQPDRFSNQPQHF	TGTGCCAGCAGCCAACCGGACAGATTTAGCAATCAGCCCCAGCATTTT
TRBD1	TRBV7-6	many	TRBJ2-7	CASSLAGQGYEQYF	TGTGCCAGCAGCTTAGCTGGACAGGGCTACGAGCAGTACTTC
TRBD2	TRBV5-1	many	TRBJ2-1	CASSLVRLAGNNEQFF	TGCGCCAGCAGCTTGGTACGCCTAGCGGGCAACAATGAGCAGTTCTTC
NA	TRBV4-3	few	TRBJ2-7	CASSQESADYEQYF	TGCGCCAGCAGCCAGGAATCCGCAGACTACGAGCAGTACTTC
NA	TRBV6-5	few	TRBJ1-1	CASSYDTGGTEAFF	TGTGCCAGCAGTTACGACACTGGGGGGACTGAAGCTTTCTTT
NA	TRBV29-1	many	TRBJ2-1	CSVDLPPHRGGEQFF	TGCAGCGTTGATCTCCCCCCGCATCGGGGAGGTGAGCAGTTCTTC
TRBD1	TRBV5-1	few	TRBJ1-6	CASSLGQGFAPLHF	TGCGCCAGCAGCTTGGGACAGGGGTTCGCACCCCTCCACTTT
NA	TRBV5-5	NA	TRBJ2-5	CASSPRRGTKETQYF	TGTGCCAGCAGCCCCCGAAGAGGGACAAAAGAGACCCAGTACTTC
NA	TRBV12-3/TRBV12-4	many	TRBJ1-3	CASSPLGNTIYF	TGTGCCAGCAGTCCCTTAGGAAACACCATATATTTT
TRBD1	TRBV5-1	once	TRBJ2-5	CASSERQGRRETQYF	TGCGCCAGCAGCGAAAGACAGGGTAGGAGAGAGACCCAGTACTTC
NA	TRBV10-1	few	TRBJ1-1	CASSDTMNTEAFF	TGCGCCAGCAGTGACACCATGAACACTGAAGCTTTCTTT
TRBD2	TRBV15	few	TRBJ2-1	CATSLGRANEQFF	TGTGCCACCAGCTTGGGGAGGGCCAATGAGCAGTTCTTC
NA	TRBV6-1	few	TRBJ2-7	CASSRDLDYEQYF	TGTGCCAGCAGTCGGGACTTAGACTACGAGCAGTACTTC
TRBD1	TRBV5-6	NA	TRBJ1-5	CASSFRRQGSNQPQHF	TGTGCCAGCAGCTTCCGTCGACAGGGGAGCAATCAGCCCCAGCATTTT
NA	TRBV4-3	many	TRBJ2-4	CASSQDRASAKNIQYF	TGCGCCAGCAGCCAAGATCGGGCGTCAGCCAAAAACATTCAGTACTTC
NA	TRBV5-1	many	TRBJ2-5	CASSLGGATQETQYF	TGCGCCAGCAGCTTGGGCGGGGCGACCCAAGAGACCCAGTACTTC
NA	TRBV12-3/TRBV12-4	many	TRBJ1-2	CASSPQTFYGYTF	TGTGCCAGCAGTCCACAGACCTTCTATGGCTACACCTTC
NA	TRBV6-5	few	TRBJ1-5	CASSSRWGGQPQHF	TGTGCCAGCAGTTCGAGGTGGGGAGGACAGCCCCAGCATTTT
NA	TRBV7-8	NA	TRBJ2-5	CASSLTRAGDRMTQYF	TGTGCCAGCAGCTTAACTCGGGCAGGGGACCGAATGACCCAGTACTTC
NA	TRBV20-1	many	TRBJ2-2	CSAGRGPMNPGELFF	TGCAGTGCTGGGAGAGGACCGATGAACCCCGGGGAGCTGTTTTTT
NA	TRBV29-1	many	TRBJ2-4	CSVAPRVDLAKNIQYF	TGCAGCGTGGCCCCGAGGGTGGATCTAGCCAAAAACATTCAGTACTTC
NA	TRBV20-1	few	TRBJ1-4	CSARWDQKGEKLFF	TGCAGTGCTAGATGGGACCAAAAGGGAGAAAAACTGTTTTTT
TRBD1	TRBV5-7	NA	TRBJ2-7	CASSFSTNRGRSYEQYF	TGTGCCAGCAGCTTTTCCACAAACAGGGGGCGTTCCTACGAGCAGTACTTC
NA	TRBV5-1	NA	TRBJ2-2	CASSLATTLTGELFF	TGCGCCAGCAGCTTGGCCACGACACTCACCGGGGAGCTGTTTTTT
NA	TRBV19	NA	TRBJ1-1	CASSIRPGNTEAFF	TGTGCCAGTAGTATAAGGCCAGGGAACACTGAAGCTTTCTTT
NA	TRBV28	NA	TRBJ2-5	CATSGVSRETQYF	TGTGCCACCTCGGGAGTATCCCGCGAGACCCAGTACTTC
NA	TRBV15	few	TRBJ2-7	CATSPGRLSSYEQYF	TGTGCCACCAGCCCGGGTCGGCTATCTTCCTACGAGCAGTACTTC
TRBD2	TRBV4-3	NA	TRBJ2-1	CASSQGGLAGGITEQFF	TGCGCCAGCAGCCAAGGAGGACTAGCGGGAGGGATAACTGAGCAGTTCTTC
NA	TRBV20-1	many	TRBJ2-1	CSARPRGPYNEQFF	TGCAGTGCCCGCCCCAGGGGCCCCTACAATGAGCAGTTCTTC
NA	TRBV12-5	few	TRBJ2-3	CASGLSPSTDTQYF	TGTGCTAGTGGTTTGAGCCCTTCCACAGATACGCAGTATTTT
NA	TRBV4-3	many	TRBJ2-4	CASSKRPGWNIQYF	TGCGCCAGCAGCAAACGGCCAGGGTGGAACATTCAGTACTTC
TRBD1	TRBV18	few	TRBJ1-2	CASSPTGEGGYTF	TGTGCCAGCTCACCAACAGGGGAAGGCGGCTACACCTTC
TRBD1	TRBV20-1	many	TRBJ2-5	CSASLTGGETQYF	TGCAGTGCTAGTCTTACAGGGGGAGAGACCCAGTACTTC
NA	TRBV4-1	NA	TRBJ2-1	CASSQIGRSRDYEQFF	TGCGCCAGCAGCCAAATTGGTCGATCGCGGGACTATGAGCAGTTCTTC
NA	TRBV9	many	TRBJ2-2	CASSEWGWTGELFF	TGTGCCAGCAGCGAGTGGGGATGGACCGGGGAGCTGTTTTTT